This TCR beta chain was captured in a study of follicular helper T cells after annual influenza vaccination. Study-wide results and limits: Successive annual vaccinations recalled a recurrent oligoclonal ICOS+CD38+ cTfh response with influenza-specific clonotypes.

Sequencing used immunoSEQ multiplex PCR; TCRdb keeps in-frame clones, though not all of them. The sample consists of about 7,800 clones, 75% to 90% of them appearing once. Sample time point: 2014-2015 season, 7 days after vaccination. No donor had influenza vaccine in the prior 6 months; all lived in the community. ICOS+CD38+ and ICOS-CD38- fractions were sorted from non-naive CD4+CXCR5+PD-1+ cells. Germline V gene data show CDR1 as SNHLY and CDR2 as FYNNEI. The ends were cut back, 4 bases at V and 0 bases at J, with 9 bases in the middle. The CDR3 covers 15 residues. As to this clone: Its specificity is unknown.

This sequence was found in an adult who received the influenza vaccine. This chain connects TRBV2 to TRBJ2-2, with D possibly TRBD1 on 6 matching bases. Material: CXCR5+ CD38- circulating T follicular helper cells from blood, obtained 7 days after influenza vaccination. Regarding subset: circulating Tfh, non-naive CD4+CXCR5+PD-1+ (ICOS+CD38+ or ICOS-CD38-). The CDR3 protein is CASSAGTSNTGELFF. CDR3 sequence (DNA): TGTGCCAGCAGTGCCGGGACATCGAACACCGGGGAGCTGTTTTTT.